This entry lists 10 T cell receptor beta chains sequenced from one sample in a study of blood T cell repertoires in COVID-19. Using immunoSEQ multiplex PCR, the repertoire was profiled, and TCRdb retains in-frame clones only, with some absent. The data hold roughly 410,000 clones, with approximately 91% observed a single time. Sequenced: peripheral blood. Receptors originate from a woman in her 40s with COVID-19, enrolled during active disease.

The chain is built from TRBV9 and TRBJ1-3; TRBD1 aligns across 8 bases. The CDR3 sequence is 17 residues long. Germline CDR1 and CDR2: SGDLS and YYNGEE. Unmatched junction bases numbered 11, after V lost 4 bases and J lost 2 bases. The CDR3 sequence: CASSPRQGLQAGNTIYF. CDR3 DNA: TGTGCCAGCAGCCCCCGACAGGGGTTGCAGGCTGGAAACACCATATATTTT.

This clone appeared once. The chain combines TRBV7-2 with TRBJ2-2; 11 bases are shared with TRBD1. Germline assignment: CDR1 SGHTA and CDR2 FQGNSA. The CDR3 sequence is 15 residues long. J gave up 4 bases and V 6 bases, and 4 bases lay outside the gene matches. The CDR3 is CASSGQGAVTGELFF. DNA of the CDR3: TGTGCCAGCAGTGGACAGGGGGCGGTCACCGGGGAGCTGTTTTTT.

Notes on this clone: Within the sample, other DNA sequences also encode this same CDR3. J is TRBJ2-5 and V is TRBV7-9, with 8 bases identical to TRBD2. CDR1 and CDR2 from the germline V gene are SEHNR and FQNEAQ (reference sequence). V trimming: 5 bases; J trimming: 4 bases; junction bases outside the gene matches: 6. The CDR3 runs to 14 residues. The CDR3 nucleotides read TGTGCCAGCAGCCTTGCCGGGGGGGGAGAGACCCAGTACTTC. This translates into CASSLAGGGETQYF.

This clone has only one observation. The chain employs TRBV6-5 and TRBJ1-4, with D unclear. Per the germline V gene, CDR1 is MNHEY and CDR2 is SVGAGI. The CDR3 sequence is 15 residues long. The germline V and J ends were trimmed by 5 bases and 0 bases, with 10 bases remaining between them. This CDR3 is CASSRYRTTNEKLFF. The CDR3 DNA is TGTGCCAGCAGTCGTTACAGAACAACTAATGAAAAACTGTTTTTT.

The V gene is TRBV6-2 or TRBV6-3, the J gene TRBJ1-2; 7 nucleotides align to TRBD1. The CDR3 totals 12 residues. The ends lost 6 bases at V and 5 bases at J; junction bases unmatched: 3. Germline CDR1 and CDR2: MNHEY and SVGEGT. The CDR3 here is CASSGTDYGYTF. DNA of the CDR3: TGTGCCAGCAGCGGGACAGATTATGGCTACACCTTC.

V is TRBV29-1 and J is TRBJ2-1, with TRBD2 identical over 8 bases. V trimming: 1 base; J trimming: 5 bases; junction bases outside the gene matches: 10. The germline V gene encodes CDR1 SQVTM and CDR2 ANQGSEA. The CDR3 contains 16 residues. CDR3 coding DNA: TGCAGCGTTGAAGGGACCGGGACTAGGTCGAACAATGAGCAGTTCTTC. This sequence encodes CSVEGTGTRSNNEQFF.

On this clone: Other DNA sequences within the sample encode an identical CDR3. The chain carries TRBV5-1 and TRBJ2-3; TRBD1 aligns across 8 bases. Germline lookup yields CDR1 SGHRS and CDR2 YFSETQ. Germline trimming cut 0 bases from V and 6 bases from J; bases unmatched to any gene: 6. There are 15 residues in the CDR3. The CDR3 coding sequence is TGCGCCAGCAGCTTGGACAGGGGGAATTTGGATACGCAGTATTTT. The encoded protein is CASSLDRGNLDTQYF.

This chain joins TRBV18 and TRBJ1-5; D may be TRBD1 (5 bases). The CDR3 totals 15 residues. Trimming pared 4 bases from V and 2 bases from J, leaving 12 bases between. Germline V gives CDR1 KGHSH, CDR2 LQKENI. The CDR3 spells CASSRQSVGNQPQHF. The CDR3 coding sequence is TGTGCCAGCTCACGACAGTCTGTGGGCAATCAGCCCCAGCATTTT.

The chain couples TRBV19 to TRBJ2-1, with TRBD2 matching 8 bases. CDR3 length: 16 amino acids. J gave up 0 bases and V 5 bases, and 6 bases lay outside the gene matches. Germline CDR1 is LNHDA and CDR2 is SQIVND (reference sequence). CDR3 loop: CASSFSSGSSYNEQFF. In DNA form, the CDR3 reads TGTGCCAGTAGTTTCAGCAGCGGGAGCTCCTACAATGAGCAGTTCTTC.

Turning to this clone: One end of the junction fails to match germline, which may point to a read error. This chain connects TRBV9 to TRBJ2-5, with TRBD2 as a possible D gene (6 bases). The germline V gene encodes CDR1 SGDLS and CDR2 YYNGEE. CDR3 length equals 10 residues. The CDR3 region has the DNA TGTGCCAGCAGCGGCCGGGACTTAGACTTC. This translates into CASSGRDLDF.